This T cell receptor (beta chain) comes out of a study of blood T cell repertoires in COVID-19. The V end lost 0 bases, the J end lost 4 bases, and 6 bases lay between the germline ends. CDR1 is SGHDT and CDR2 is YYEEEE in the germline V gene. This CDR3 contains 13 residues. Methods used by the authors: Estimation of nucleated cell counts relied on the amplification of reference gene primers. Produced via immunoSEQ multiplex PCR; TCRdb's table is partial and in-frame only. V, J and clone size derive from that table, while D and trimming were established from the DNA sequence. Here the sample spans under 300,000 clones, approximately 88% being singletons.

This receptor was taken from a woman aged 40 to 49 with acute COVID-19. Material for sequencing was PBMCs or T cells enriched from blood (not recorded which). The V gene is TRBV5-6, the J gene TRBJ2-3; D may be TRBD1 (6 bases). CDR3 sequence reads: CASSLDRADTQYF. The CDR3 DNA sequence: TGTGCCAGCAGCTTGGACAGGGCAGATACGCAGTATTTT.